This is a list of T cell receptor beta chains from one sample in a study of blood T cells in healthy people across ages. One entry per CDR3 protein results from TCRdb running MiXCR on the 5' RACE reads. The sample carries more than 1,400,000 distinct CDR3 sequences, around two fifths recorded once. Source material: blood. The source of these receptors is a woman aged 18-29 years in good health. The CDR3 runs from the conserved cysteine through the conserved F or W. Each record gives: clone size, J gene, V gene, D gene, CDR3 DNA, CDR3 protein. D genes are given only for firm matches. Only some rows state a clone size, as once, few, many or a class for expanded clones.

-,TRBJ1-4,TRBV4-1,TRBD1,TGCGCCAGCAGCCGAACTTGGAAGGTGGGACAGGGGAAATCTGCAACTAATGAAAAACTGTTTTTT,CASSRTWKVGQGKSATNEKLFF
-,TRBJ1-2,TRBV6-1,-,TGTGCCAGCAGTATTGATAGGGGCCTCTATGGCTACACCTTC,CASSIDRGLYGYTF
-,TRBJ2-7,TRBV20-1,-,TGCAGTGCTGCCCTCGGGAGGGGGCCCTACGAGCAGTACTTC,CSAALGRGPYEQYF
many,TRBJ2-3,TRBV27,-,TGTGCCAGCATGGGCCCCACAGATACGCAGTATTTT,CASMGPTDTQYF
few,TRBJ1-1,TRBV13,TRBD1,TGTGCCACAGGGGGGACCGCCACTGAAGCTTTCTTT,CATGGTATEAFF
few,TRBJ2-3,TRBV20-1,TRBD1,TGCAGTGCTAGAGGATGGGGACAGGGTCGTGATACGCAGTATTTT,CSARGWGQGRDTQYF
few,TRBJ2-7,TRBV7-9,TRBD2,TGTGCCAGCAGCAGCCCTAGCGGGGGCTCCTACGAGCAGTACTTC,CASSSPSGGSYEQYF
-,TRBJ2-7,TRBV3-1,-,TGTGCCAGCAGCCAAGATCCGGCTAGTCTCTCCTACGAGCAGTACTTC,CASSQDPASLSYEQYF
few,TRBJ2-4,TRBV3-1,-,TGTGCCAGCAGCCAAGATAGCGGAGGCATTCAGTACTTC,CASSQDSGGIQYF
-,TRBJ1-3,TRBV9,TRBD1,TGTGCCAGCAGCGTGGGAGACAGGGGTGGAAACACCATATATTTT,CASSVGDRGGNTIYF
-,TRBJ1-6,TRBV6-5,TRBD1,TGTACCAGCAGTTACCAGACAGGGGGAAATTCACCCCTCCACTTT,CTSSYQTGGNSPLHF
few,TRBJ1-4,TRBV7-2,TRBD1,TGTGCCAGCAGCCCACAGGACAGGGCGGGTGAAAAACTGTTTTTT,CASSPQDRAGEKLFF
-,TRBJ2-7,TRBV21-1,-,TGTGCCAGCAGCAAAGAGGGACGGGTGCATTACTACGAGCAGTACTTC,CASSKEGRVHYYEQYF
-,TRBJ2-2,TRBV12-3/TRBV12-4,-,TGTGCCAGCAATATCAAGCCGCACCGGGACTGGAGGAACACCGGGGAGCTGTTTTTT,CASNIKPHRDWRNTGELFF
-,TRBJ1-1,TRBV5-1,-,TGCGCCAGCAGCTTGGCGCCAGAGAAAGAAGCTTTCTTT,CASSLAPEKEAFF
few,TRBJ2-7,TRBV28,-,TGTGCCAGCAGTTTACAGGGGAAGGGGCAGTACTTC,CASSLQGKGQYF
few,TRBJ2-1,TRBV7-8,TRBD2,TGTGCCAGCAGCTTACGACAAATAGCGGGGGTCAAAAATGAGCAGTTCTTC,CASSLRQIAGVKNEQFF
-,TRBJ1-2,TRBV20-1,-,TGCAGTGCTAGCGGAGGACAGCATGGCTACACCTTC,CSASGGQHGYTF
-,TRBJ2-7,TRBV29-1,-,TGCAGCGTTGAAGGCCAGTCCCCCTACGAGCAGTACTTC,CSVEGQSPYEQYF